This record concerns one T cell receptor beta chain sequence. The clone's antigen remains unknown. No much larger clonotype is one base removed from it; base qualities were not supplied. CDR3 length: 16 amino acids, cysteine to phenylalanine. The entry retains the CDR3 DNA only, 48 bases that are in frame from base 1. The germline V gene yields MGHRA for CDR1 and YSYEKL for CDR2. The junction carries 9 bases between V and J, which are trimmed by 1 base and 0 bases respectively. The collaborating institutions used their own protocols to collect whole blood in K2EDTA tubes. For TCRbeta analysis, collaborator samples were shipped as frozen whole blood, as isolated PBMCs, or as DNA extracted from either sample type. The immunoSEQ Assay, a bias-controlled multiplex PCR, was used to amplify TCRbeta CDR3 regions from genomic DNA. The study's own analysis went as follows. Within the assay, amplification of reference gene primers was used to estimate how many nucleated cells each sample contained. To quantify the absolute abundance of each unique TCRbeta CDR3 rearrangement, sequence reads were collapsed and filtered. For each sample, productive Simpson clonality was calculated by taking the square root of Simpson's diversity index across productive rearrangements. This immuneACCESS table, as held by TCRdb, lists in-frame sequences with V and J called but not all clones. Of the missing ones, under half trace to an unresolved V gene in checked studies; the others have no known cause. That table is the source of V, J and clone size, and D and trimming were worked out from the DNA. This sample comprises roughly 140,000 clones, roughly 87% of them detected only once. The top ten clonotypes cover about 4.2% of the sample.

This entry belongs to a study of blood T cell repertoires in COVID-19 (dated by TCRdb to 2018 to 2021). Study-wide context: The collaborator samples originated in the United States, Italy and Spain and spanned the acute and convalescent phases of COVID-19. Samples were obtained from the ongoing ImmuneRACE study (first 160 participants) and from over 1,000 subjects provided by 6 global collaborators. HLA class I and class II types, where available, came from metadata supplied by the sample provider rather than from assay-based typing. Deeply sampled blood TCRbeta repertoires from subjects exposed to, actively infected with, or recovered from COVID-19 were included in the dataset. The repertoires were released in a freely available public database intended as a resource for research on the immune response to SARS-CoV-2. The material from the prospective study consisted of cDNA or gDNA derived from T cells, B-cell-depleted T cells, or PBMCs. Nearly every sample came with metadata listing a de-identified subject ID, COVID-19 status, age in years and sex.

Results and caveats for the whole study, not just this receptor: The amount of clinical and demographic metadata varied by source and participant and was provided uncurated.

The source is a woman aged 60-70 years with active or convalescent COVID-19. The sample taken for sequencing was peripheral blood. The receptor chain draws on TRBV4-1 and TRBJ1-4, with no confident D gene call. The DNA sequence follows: TGCGCCAGCAGCCAAGCGGAGGGTGCAACTAATGAAAAACTGTTTTTT. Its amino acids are CASSQAEGATNEKLFF.